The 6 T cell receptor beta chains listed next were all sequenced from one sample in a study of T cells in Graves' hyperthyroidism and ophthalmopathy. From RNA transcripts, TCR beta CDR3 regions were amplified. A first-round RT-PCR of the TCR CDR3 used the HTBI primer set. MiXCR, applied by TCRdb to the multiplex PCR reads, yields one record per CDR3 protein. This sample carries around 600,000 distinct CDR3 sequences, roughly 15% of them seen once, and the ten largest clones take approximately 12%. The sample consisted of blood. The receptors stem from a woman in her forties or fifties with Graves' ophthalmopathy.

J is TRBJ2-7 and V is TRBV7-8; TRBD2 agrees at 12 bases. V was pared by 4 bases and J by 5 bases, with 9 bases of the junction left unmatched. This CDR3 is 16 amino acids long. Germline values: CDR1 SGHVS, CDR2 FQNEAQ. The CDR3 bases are TGTGCCAGCAGCTGGGAAGGACTAGCGGGACTCGACGAGCAGTACTTC. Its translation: CASSWEGLAGLDEQYF.

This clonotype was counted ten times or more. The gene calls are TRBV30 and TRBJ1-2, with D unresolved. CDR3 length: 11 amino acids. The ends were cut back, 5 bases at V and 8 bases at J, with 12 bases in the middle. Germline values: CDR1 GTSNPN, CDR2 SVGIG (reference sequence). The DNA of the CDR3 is TGTGCCTGGTCTGTAGGGAGCGGCTACACCTTC. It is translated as CAWSVGSGYTF.

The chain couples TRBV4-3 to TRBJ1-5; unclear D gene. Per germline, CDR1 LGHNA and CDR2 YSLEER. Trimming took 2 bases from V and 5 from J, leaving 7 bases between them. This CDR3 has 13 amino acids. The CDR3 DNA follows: TGCGCCAGCAGCCAACGGATCGATCAGCCCCAGCATTTT. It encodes CASSQRIDQPQHF.

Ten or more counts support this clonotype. The CDR3 DNA is TGTGCCAGCAGCCCCCGGGGAGGGCAGCCTGACGAGCAGTACTTC. Translated, it gives CASSPRGGQPDEQYF. The chain recombines TRBV7-2 with TRBJ2-7; 7 bases match TRBD2. Losses at the gene ends were 5 bases for V and 5 bases for J; bases not matched to a gene: 12. Germline CDR1 SGHTA, CDR2 FQGNSA. The CDR3 length is 15 residues.

The CDR3 region is CATSESRQYNQPQHF. The CDR3 DNA follows: TGTGCCACCAGCGAATCGAGACAGTACAATCAGCCCCAGCATTTT. The V gene is TRBV15, the J gene TRBJ1-5; D might be TRBD1 (5 bases). There are 15 residues in the CDR3. V was trimmed by 5 bases and J by 3 bases, leaving 14 bases between them. The germline V gene has CDR1 LNHNV and CDR2 YYDKDF (reference sequence).

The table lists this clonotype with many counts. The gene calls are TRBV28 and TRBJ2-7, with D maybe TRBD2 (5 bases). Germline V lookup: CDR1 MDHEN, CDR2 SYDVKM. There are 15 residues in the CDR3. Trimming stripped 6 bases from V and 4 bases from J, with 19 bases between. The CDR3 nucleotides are TGTGCCAGCAGCCCGGGTATGGGCGGGTCGTACGAGCAGTACTTC. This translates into CASSPGMGGSYEQYF.